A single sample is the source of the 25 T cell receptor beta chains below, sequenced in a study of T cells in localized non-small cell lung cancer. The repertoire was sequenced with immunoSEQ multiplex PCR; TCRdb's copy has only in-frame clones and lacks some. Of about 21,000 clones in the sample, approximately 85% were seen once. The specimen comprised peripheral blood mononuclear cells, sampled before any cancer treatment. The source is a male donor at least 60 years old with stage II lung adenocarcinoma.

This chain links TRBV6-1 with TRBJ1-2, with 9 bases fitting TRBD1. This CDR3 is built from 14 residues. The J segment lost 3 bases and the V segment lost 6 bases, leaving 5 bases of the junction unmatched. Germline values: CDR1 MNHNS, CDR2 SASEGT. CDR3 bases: TGTGCCAGCAGCACCGACAGGGGGGACTATGGCTACACCTTC. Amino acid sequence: CASSTDRGDYGYTF.

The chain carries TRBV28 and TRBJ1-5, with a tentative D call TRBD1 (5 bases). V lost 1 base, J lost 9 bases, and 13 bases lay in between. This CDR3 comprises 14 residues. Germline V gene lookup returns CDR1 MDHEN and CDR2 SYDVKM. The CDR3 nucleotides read TGTGCCAGCAGTTTATCCCAGGGCCTTGGGCCCCAGCATTTT. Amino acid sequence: CASSLSQGLGPQHF.

The CDR3 bases are TGTGCCAGCAGCTCGACAGGGTTGGGCACTGAAGCTTTCTTT. This codes for CASSSTGLGTEAFF. The chain uses TRBV7-9 and TRBJ1-1; 7 nucleotides line up with TRBD1. Per the germline V gene, CDR1 is SEHNR and CDR2 is FQNEAQ (reference sequence). Trimming cost V 4 bases and J 4 bases; bases outside gene matches: 6. CDR3 length: 14 amino acids.

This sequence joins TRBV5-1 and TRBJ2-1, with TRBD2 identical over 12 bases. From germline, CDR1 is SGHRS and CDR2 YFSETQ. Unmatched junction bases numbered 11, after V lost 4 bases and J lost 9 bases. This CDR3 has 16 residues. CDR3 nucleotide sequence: TGCGCCAGCAGCCCGCCGCTAGCGGGAGGGCCCTTTGAGCAGTTCTTC. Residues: CASSPPLAGGPFEQFF. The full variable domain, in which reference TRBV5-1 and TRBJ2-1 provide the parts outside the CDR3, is KAGVTQTPRYLIKTRGQQVTLSCSPISGHRSVSWYQQTPGQGLQFLFEYFSETQRNKGNFPGRFSGRQFSNSRSEMNVSTLELGDSALYLCASSPPLAGGPFEQFFGPGTRLTVL.

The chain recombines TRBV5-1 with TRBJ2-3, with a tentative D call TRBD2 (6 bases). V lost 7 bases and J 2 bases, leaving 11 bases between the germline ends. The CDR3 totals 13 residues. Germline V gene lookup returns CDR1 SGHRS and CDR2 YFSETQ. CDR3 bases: TGCGCCAGCGGACCGGGGGACACAGATACGCAGTATTTT. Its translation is CASGPGDTDTQYF.

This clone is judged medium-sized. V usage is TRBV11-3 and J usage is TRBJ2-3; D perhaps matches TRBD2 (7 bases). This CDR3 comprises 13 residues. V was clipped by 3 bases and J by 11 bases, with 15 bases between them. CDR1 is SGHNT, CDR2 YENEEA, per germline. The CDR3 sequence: CASSFRGARGQYF. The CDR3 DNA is TGTGCCAGCAGCTTTCGGGGGGCTAGAGGGCAGTATTTT.

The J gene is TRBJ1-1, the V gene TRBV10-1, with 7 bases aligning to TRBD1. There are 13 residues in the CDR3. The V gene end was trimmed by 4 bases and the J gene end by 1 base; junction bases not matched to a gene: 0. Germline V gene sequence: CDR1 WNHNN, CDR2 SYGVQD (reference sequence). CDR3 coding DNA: TGCGCCAGCAGTGGGGACAGGAACACTGAAGCTTTCTTT. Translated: CASSGDRNTEAFF.

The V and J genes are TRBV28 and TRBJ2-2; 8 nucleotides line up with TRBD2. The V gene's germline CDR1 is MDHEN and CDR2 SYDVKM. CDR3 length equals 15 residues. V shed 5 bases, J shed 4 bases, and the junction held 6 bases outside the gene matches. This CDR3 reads CASSSGGGITGELFF. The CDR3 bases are TGTGCCAGCAGTAGCGGGGGTGGAATCACCGGGGAGCTGTTTTTT.

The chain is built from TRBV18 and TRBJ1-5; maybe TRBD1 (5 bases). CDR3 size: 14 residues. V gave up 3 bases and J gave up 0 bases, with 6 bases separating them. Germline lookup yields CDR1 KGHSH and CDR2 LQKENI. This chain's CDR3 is CASSPQGSNQPQHF. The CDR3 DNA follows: TGTGCCAGCTCACCCCAGGGTAGCAATCAGCCCCAGCATTTT.

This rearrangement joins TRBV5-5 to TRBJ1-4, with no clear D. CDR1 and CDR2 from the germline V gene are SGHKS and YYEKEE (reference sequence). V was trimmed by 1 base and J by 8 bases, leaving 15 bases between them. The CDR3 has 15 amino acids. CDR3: CASSLSNAFREKLFF. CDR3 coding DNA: TGTGCCAGCAGCTTGTCTAATGCTTTTCGGGAAAAACTGTTTTTT.

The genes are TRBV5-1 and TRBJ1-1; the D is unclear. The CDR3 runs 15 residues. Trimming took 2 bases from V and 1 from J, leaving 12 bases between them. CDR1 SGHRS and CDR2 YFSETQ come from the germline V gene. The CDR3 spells CASSFEGLGNTEAFF. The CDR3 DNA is TGCGCCAGCAGCTTTGAAGGGTTGGGGAACACTGAAGCTTTCTTT.

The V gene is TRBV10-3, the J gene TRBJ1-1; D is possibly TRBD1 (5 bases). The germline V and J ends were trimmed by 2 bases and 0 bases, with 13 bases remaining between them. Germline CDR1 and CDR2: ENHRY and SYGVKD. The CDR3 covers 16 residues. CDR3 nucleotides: TGTGCCATCAGTGAGCGAGAGGGGCCCATGAACACTGAAGCTTTCTTT. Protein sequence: CAISEREGPMNTEAFF.

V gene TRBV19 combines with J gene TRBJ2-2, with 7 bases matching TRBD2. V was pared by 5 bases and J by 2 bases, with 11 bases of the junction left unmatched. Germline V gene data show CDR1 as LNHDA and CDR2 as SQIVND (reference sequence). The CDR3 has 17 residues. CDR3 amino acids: CASSFGLVAANTGELFF. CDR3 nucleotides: TGTGCCAGTAGTTTTGGACTAGTAGCAGCTAACACCGGGGAGCTGTTTTTT.

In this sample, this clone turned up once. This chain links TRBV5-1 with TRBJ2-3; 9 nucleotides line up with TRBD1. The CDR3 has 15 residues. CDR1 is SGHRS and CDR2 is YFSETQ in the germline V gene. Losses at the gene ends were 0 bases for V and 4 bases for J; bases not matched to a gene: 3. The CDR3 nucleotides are TGCGCCAGCAGCTTGGCGGGACAGGGAGCAGATACGCAGTATTTT. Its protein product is CASSLAGQGADTQYF.

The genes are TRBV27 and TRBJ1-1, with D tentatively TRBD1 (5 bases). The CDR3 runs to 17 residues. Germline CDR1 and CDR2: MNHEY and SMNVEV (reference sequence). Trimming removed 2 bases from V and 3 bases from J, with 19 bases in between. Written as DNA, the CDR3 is TGTGCCAGCAGTTTAATGGGGGGACGGGGGGTATACACTGAAGCTTTCTTT. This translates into CASSLMGGRGVYTEAFF.

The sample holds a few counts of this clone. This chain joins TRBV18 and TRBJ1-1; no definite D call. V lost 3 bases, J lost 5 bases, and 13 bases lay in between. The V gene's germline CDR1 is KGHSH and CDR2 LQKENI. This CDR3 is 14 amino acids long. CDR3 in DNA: TGTGCCAGCTCACCCTTTGGCGGGCTAACTGAAGCTTTCTTT. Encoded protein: CASSPFGGLTEAFF.

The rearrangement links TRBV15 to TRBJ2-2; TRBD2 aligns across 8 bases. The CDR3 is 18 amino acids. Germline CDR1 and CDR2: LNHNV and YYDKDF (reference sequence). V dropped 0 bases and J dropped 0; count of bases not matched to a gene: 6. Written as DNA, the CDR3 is TGTGCCACCAGCAGAGATTATAGCGGGACCGCGAACACCGGGGAGCTGTTTTTT. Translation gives CATSRDYSGTANTGELFF.

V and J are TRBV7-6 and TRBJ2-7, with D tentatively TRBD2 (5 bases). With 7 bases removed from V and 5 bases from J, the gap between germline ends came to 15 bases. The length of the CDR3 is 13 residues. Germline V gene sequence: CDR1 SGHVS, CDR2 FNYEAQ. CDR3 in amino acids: CASTKRAGDEQYF. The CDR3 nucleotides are TGTGCCAGCACCAAAAGAGCCGGGGACGAGCAGTACTTC.

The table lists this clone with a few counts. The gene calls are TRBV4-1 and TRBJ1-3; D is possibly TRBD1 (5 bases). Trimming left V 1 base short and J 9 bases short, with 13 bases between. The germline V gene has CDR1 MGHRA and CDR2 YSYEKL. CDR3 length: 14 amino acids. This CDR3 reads CASSQGQGEGTIYF. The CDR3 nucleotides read TGCGCCAGCAGCCAAGGGCAGGGAGAGGGCACCATATATTTT.

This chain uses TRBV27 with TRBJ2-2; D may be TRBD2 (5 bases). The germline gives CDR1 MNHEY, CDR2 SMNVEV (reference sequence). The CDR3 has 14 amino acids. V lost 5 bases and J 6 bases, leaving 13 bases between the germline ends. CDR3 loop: CASSPRGIPGELFF. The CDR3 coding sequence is TGTGCCAGCAGTCCCCGAGGGATACCCGGGGAGCTGTTTTTT.

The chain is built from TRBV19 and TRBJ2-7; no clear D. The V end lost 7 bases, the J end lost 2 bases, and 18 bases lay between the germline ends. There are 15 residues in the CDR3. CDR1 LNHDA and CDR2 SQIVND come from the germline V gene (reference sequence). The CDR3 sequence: CASTDTSRRPYEQYF. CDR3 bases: TGTGCCAGTACCGACACGTCTCGACGGCCCTACGAGCAGTACTTC.

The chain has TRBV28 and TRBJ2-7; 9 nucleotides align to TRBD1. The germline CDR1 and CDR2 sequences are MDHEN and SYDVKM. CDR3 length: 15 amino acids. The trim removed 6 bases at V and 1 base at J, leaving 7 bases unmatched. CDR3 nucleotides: TGTGCCAGCAGGGGAAGGACAGGGGATTCCTACGAGCAGTACTTC. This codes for CASRGRTGDSYEQYF.

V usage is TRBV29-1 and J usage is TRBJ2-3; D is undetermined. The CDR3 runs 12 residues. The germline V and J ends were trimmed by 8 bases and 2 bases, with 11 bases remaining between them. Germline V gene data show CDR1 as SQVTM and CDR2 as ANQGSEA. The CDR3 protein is CSIYKTTDTQYF. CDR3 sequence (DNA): TGCAGCATATATAAAACCACAGATACGCAGTATTTT.

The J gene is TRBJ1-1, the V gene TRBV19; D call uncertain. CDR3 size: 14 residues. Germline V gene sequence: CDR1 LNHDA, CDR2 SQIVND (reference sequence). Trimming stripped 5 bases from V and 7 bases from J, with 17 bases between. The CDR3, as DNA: TGTGCCAGTAGTGGAGGGCCTTACCCCTTTGAAGCTTTCTTT. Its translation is CASSGGPYPFEAFF.

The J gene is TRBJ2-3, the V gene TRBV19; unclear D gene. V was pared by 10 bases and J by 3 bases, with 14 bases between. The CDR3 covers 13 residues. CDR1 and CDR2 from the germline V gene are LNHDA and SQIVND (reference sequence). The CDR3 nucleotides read TGTGCCACTCTCGAGTTAGGAACAGATACGCAGTATTTT. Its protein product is CATLELGTDTQYF. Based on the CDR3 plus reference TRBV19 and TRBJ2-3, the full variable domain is DGGITQSPKYLFRKEGQNVTLSCEQNLNHDAMYWYRQDPGQGLRLIYYSQIVNDFQKGDIAEGYSVSREKKESFPLTVTSAQKNPTAFYLCATLELGTDTQYFGPGTRLTVL.